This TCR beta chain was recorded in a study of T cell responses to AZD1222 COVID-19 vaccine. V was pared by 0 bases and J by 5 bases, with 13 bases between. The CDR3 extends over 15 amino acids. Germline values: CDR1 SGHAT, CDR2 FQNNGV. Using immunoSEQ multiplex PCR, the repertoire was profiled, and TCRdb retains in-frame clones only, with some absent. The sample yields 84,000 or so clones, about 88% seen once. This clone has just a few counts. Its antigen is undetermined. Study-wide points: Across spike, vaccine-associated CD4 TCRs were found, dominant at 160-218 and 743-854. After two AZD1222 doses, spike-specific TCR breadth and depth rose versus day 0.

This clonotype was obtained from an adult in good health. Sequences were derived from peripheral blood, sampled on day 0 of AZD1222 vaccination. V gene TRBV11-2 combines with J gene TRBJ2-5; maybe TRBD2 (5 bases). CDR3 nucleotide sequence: TGTGCCAGCAGCTTAGATCATACTAGTGCGGAGACCCAGTACTTC. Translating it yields CASSLDHTSAETQYF. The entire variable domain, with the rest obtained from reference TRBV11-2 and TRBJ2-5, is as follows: EAGVAQSPRYKIIEKRQSVAFWCNPISGHATLYWYQQILGQGPKLLIQFQNNGVVDDSQLPKDRFSAERLKGVDSTLKIQPAKLEDSAVYLCASSLDHTSAETQYFGPGTRLLVL.